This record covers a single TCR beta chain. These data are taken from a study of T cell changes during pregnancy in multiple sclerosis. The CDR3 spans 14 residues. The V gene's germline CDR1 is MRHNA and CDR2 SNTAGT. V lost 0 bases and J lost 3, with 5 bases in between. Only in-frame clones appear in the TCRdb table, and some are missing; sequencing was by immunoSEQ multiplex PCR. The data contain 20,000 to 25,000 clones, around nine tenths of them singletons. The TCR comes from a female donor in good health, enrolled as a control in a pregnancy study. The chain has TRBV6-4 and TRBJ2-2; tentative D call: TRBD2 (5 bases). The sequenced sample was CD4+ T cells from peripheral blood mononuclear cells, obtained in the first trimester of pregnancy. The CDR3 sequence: CASSDSGDTGELFF. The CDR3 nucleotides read TGTGCCAGCAGTGACTCCGGGGACACCGGGGAGCTGTTTTTT.